A selection of T cell receptor beta chains follows, all from one sample in a study of blood T cell repertoires in COVID-19. Method: immunoSEQ multiplex PCR; TCRdb's copy keeps in-frame clones and lacks some. The repertoire holds approximately 280,000 clones, with 85% as singletons. The sequencing input was PBMCs or T cells enriched from blood (not recorded which). The origin of the receptors is a woman aged 45-65 years who had recovered from COVID-19. CDR3s include the opening cysteine and the closing phenylalanine or tryptophan. Fields, in order: clone size, V gene, J gene, D gene, CDR3 DNA, CDR3 protein. D genes are given only for firm matches. Size is stated for part of the rows, as once, few or many counts, or as a class when the clone is expanded.

size: NA; V: TRBV19; J: TRBJ1-5; D: NA; DNA: TGTGCCAGTAGCAGAGCTTCGGGAGAAGGTCAGCCCCAGCATTTT; CDR3: CASSRASGEGQPQHF
size: NA; V: TRBV10-1; J: TRBJ2-7; D: TRBD1; DNA: TGCGCCAGCAGTGAGTCGGGGACAGGAATATACGAGCAGTACTTC; CDR3: CASSESGTGIYEQYF
size: NA; V: TRBV5-4; J: TRBJ1-6; D: NA; DNA: TGTGCCAGCAGCTTGGAGTCAGATTCACCCCTCCACTTT; CDR3: CASSLESDSPLHF
size: once; V: TRBV5-1; J: TRBJ2-7; D: NA; DNA: TGCGCCAGCAGCTTGAATAGGCCAGGGGACGAGCAGTACTTC; CDR3: CASSLNRPGDEQYF
size: NA; V: TRBV6-5; J: TRBJ1-2; D: TRBD1; DNA: TGTGCCAGCAGTTACGAGACAGGGCACGGCTACACCTTC; CDR3: CASSYETGHGYTF
size: NA; V: TRBV5-4; J: TRBJ2-2; D: NA; DNA: TGTGCCAGCAGCTCTGGACAGCCCAACACCGGGGAGCTGTTTTTT; CDR3: CASSSGQPNTGELFF
size: NA; V: TRBV7-2; J: TRBJ1-1; D: NA; DNA: TGTGCCAGCAGCCAAAGAGGGCACGGCGCTGAAGCTTTCTTT; CDR3: CASSQRGHGAEAFF
size: NA; V: TRBV7-9; J: TRBJ1-6; D: NA; DNA: TGTGCCAGCAGCTTGGACGTCGGGGTAGATTCACCCCTCCACTTT; CDR3: CASSLDVGVDSPLHF
size: NA; V: TRBV6-2/TRBV6-3; J: TRBJ2-2; D: NA; DNA: TGTGCCAGCAGTTTGACTAGCACCGGGGAGCTGTTTTTT; CDR3: CASSLTSTGELFF
size: NA; V: TRBV30; J: TRBJ2-5; D: NA; DNA: TGTGCCTGGACAGGTGGACAAGAGACCCAGTACTTC; CDR3: CAWTGGQETQYF
size: NA; V: TRBV10-1; J: TRBJ1-1; D: NA; DNA: TGCGCCAGCCAGGCAGGGGTGGACACTGAAGCTTTCTTT; CDR3: CASQAGVDTEAFF
size: once; V: TRBV27; J: TRBJ1-2; D: TRBD1; DNA: TGTGCCAGCAACCCGACAGGGCGGAAGGATGGCTACACCTTC; CDR3: CASNPTGRKDGYTF
size: NA; V: TRBV25-1; J: TRBJ2-5; D: NA; DNA: TGTGCCAGCAGCCCGACAGGTTCTATCCAAGAGACCCAGTACTTC; CDR3: CASSPTGSIQETQYF
size: NA; V: TRBV5-1; J: TRBJ2-7; D: NA; DNA: TGCGCCAGCAGCTTGGTCTCTCTCGACGAGCAGTACTTC; CDR3: CASSLVSLDEQYF
size: NA; V: TRBV3-1/TRBV3-2; J: TRBJ1-2; D: TRBD1; DNA: TGTGCCAGCAGCCCGTGGACAGGCTATGGCTACACCTTC; CDR3: CASSPWTGYGYTF
size: NA; V: TRBV7-6; J: TRBJ2-7; D: TRBD2; DNA: TGTGCCAGCAGCGATAGCGGGGTAGACTACGAGCAGTACTTC; CDR3: CASSDSGVDYEQYF
size: NA; V: TRBV19; J: TRBJ1-1; D: TRBD1; DNA: TGTGCCAGTAGTAGGACAGGGAATAAACTGAACACTGAAGCTTTCTTT; CDR3: CASSRTGNKLNTEAFF
size: NA; V: TRBV3-1/TRBV3-2; J: TRBJ2-1; D: TRBD2; DNA: TGTGCCAGCAGCCAAGATTGGGTTGGGGACTACCACAATGAGCAGTTCTTC; CDR3: CASSQDWVGDYHNEQFF
size: NA; V: TRBV3-1/TRBV3-2; J: TRBJ1-1; D: NA; DNA: TGTGCCAGCAGGGCAGGGTTTACTGAAGCTTTCTTT; CDR3: CASRAGFTEAFF
size: NA; V: TRBV5-4; J: TRBJ2-7; D: NA; DNA: TGTGCCAGCAGCACGGTCTACGAGCAGTACTTC; CDR3: CASSTVYEQYF
size: few; V: TRBV18; J: TRBJ1-1; D: TRBD1; DNA: TGTGCCAGCTCACCTAGACAGGGGGATGGTGGCACTGAAGCTTTCTTT; CDR3: CASSPRQGDGGTEAFF
size: NA; V: TRBV10-3; J: TRBJ1-1; D: TRBD1; DNA: TGTGCCATCAGTGAATCTTGGACAGGGGCATTGGCTGAAGCTTTCTTT; CDR3: CAISESWTGALAEAFF
size: NA; V: TRBV9; J: TRBJ1-2; D: TRBD1; DNA: TGTGCCAGCAGCGTAGGGGACAGAATCTCCTATGGCTACACCTTC; CDR3: CASSVGDRISYGYTF
size: NA; V: TRBV19; J: TRBJ1-2; D: NA; DNA: TGTGCCAGTAGTATAGACCGGACATGGAGTGGCTACACCTTC; CDR3: CASSIDRTWSGYTF
size: NA; V: TRBV5-8; J: TRBJ2-1; D: TRBD1; DNA: TGTGCCAGCAGCTCGGGACAGAGCTCCTACAATGAGCAGTTCTTC; CDR3: CASSSGQSSYNEQFF
size: NA; V: TRBV7-9; J: TRBJ1-6; D: TRBD1; DNA: TGTGCCAGCACTTTCGACAGGGATAATTCACCCCTCCACTTT; CDR3: CASTFDRDNSPLHF
size: NA; V: TRBV2; J: TRBJ1-1; D: NA; DNA: TGTGCCAGCAGTGAAGGAGGGGGAGAGGCTTTCTTT; CDR3: CASSEGGGEAFF
size: NA; V: TRBV10-3; J: TRBJ2-7; D: TRBD1; DNA: TGTGCCATCAGTGAGTCTAAGACAGGGGTCTCCTACGAGCAGTACTTC; CDR3: CAISESKTGVSYEQYF
size: NA; V: TRBV5-6; J: TRBJ2-7; D: TRBD1; DNA: TGTGCCAGCAGCTACGGGGACAGGGCGAGCGAGCAGTACTTC; CDR3: CASSYGDRASEQYF
size: once; V: TRBV5-6; J: TRBJ2-5; D: NA; DNA: TGTGCCAGCAACCGGGAGTCCCGGGAGACCCAGTACTTC; CDR3: CASNRESRETQYF
size: NA; V: TRBV25-1; J: TRBJ2-1; D: NA; DNA: TGTGCCAGCAGTGACCGCACGCAATTTCAGGTCAATGAGCAGTTCTTC; CDR3: CASSDRTQFQVNEQFF